The T cell receptor beta chain under discussion was sequenced for a study of T cells in localized non-small cell lung cancer. The V gene lost 2 bases and the J gene lost 7 bases, with 11 bases spanning the gap. The germline CDR1 and CDR2 sequences are SGHTA and FQGNSA. The CDR3 is 14 amino acids. Method: immunoSEQ multiplex PCR; TCRdb's copy keeps in-frame clones and lacks some. The sample lists tens of thousands of clones; less than 80% were seen once. This clonotype was sampled from a male donor at least 60 years old with stage II squamous cell lung carcinoma. The sequencing used peripheral blood, collected before any cancer treatment. The genes are TRBV7-2 and TRBJ1-4; perhaps TRBD1 as D (5 bases). CDR3 amino acids: CASSLRQGGEKLFF. Here the CDR3 DNA reads TGTGCCAGCAGCTTACGGCAGGGAGGTGAAAAACTGTTTTTT.